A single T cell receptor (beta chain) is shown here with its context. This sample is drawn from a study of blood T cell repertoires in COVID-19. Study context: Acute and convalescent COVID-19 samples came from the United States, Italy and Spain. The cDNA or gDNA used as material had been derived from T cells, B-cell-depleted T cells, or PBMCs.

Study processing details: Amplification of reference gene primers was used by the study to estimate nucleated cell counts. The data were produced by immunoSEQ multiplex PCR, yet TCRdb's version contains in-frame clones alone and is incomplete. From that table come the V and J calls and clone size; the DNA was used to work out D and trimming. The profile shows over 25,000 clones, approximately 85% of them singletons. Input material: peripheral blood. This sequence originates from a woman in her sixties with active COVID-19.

The CDR3 here is CASTGQGADTQYF. The CDR3 region has the DNA TGTGCCAGTACTGGACAGGGCGCAGATACGCAGTATTTT. The V and J genes are TRBV19 and TRBJ2-3, with 8 positions matching TRBD1. CDR1 and CDR2 from the germline V gene are LNHDA and SQIVND (reference sequence). V trimming: 7 bases; J trimming: 4 bases; junction bases outside the gene matches: 4. The CDR3 runs to 13 residues.